This T cell receptor (beta chain) comes out of a study of PD-L1 blockade in urothelial cancer. Study background: Median T cell yield from blood was roughly 140,000.

TCRdb's table, derived via immunoSEQ multiplex PCR, lists solely in-frame clones and lacks some. Among about 52,000 clones listed, 77% were seen once. Germline V gene data show CDR1 as KGHSH and CDR2 as LQKENI. Trimming removed 3 bases from V and 8 bases from J; junction bases left unmatched: 4. The CDR3 covers 13 residues. The TCR originated in a man aged 65 to 79 with urothelial cancer. The J gene is TRBJ2-1, the V gene TRBV18, with 7 positions matching TRBD2. The material sequenced was PBMCs, taken around atezolizumab (anti-PD-L1) treatment. CDR3 nucleotides: TGTGCCAGCTCACCCAGGGAGGGCGATGAGCAGTTCTTC. Protein sequence: CASSPREGDEQFF.